These 22 T cell receptor beta chains share one sample of origin, sequenced in a study of blood T cell repertoires in COVID-19. The method was immunoSEQ multiplex PCR; TCRdb's version includes in-frame clones alone and lacks a portion of them. The top ten clones hold about 4.1% of a sample with 110,000 to 150,000 clones, about 86% of them seen once. Sequencing was carried out using peripheral blood. The receptors originated from a woman in her thirties or forties with acute or convalescent COVID-19.

J is TRBJ2-3 and V is TRBV7-9, with D possibly TRBD2 on 5 matching bases. V lost 2 bases to trimming and J lost 6 bases, with 18 bases between them. CDR1 SEHNR and CDR2 FQNEAQ come from the germline V gene (reference sequence). CDR3 length: 16 amino acids. This CDR3 reads CASSLSGARGGDTQYF. CDR3 DNA: TGTGCCAGCAGCTTAAGTGGCGCCCGAGGCGGGGATACGCAGTATTTT.

The chain joins TRBV29-1 to TRBJ2-3, with TRBD1 identical over 8 bases. V lost 6 bases, J lost 3 bases, and 8 bases stayed unmatched. The CDR3 runs to 14 residues. Germline V CDR1 and CDR2: SQVTM, ANQGSEA. The chain's CDR3 is CSVVNQGATDTQYF. CDR3 sequence (DNA): TGCAGCGTAGTAAATCAGGGGGCAACAGATACGCAGTATTTT.

The V gene is TRBV12-2, the J gene TRBJ2-1; TRBD2, the table's D call, was not compared with the DNA. TRBV12-2 is a documented pseudogene. The CDR3 spans 17 residues. CDR3 loop: CASRSFSGGLSYNEQFF. Here the CDR3 DNA reads TGTGCAAGTCGCTCGTTTAGCGGGGGCCTCTCCTACAATGAGCAGTTCTTC.

V gene TRBV19 combines with J gene TRBJ2-5; no definite D call. V lost 0 bases to trimming and J lost 2 bases, with 4 bases between them. This CDR3 is 13 amino acids long. Germline CDR1 reads LNHDA; CDR2 reads SQIVND (reference sequence). The CDR3 DNA reads TGTGCCAGTAGTATAGAGCGGCAAGAGACCCAGTACTTC. Its protein is CASSIERQETQYF.

This clone was detected only a few times. The genes are TRBV15 and TRBJ1-1; possible D gene TRBD1, 5 bases. This CDR3 comprises 14 residues. Trimming pared 6 bases from V and 2 bases from J, leaving 13 bases between. Germline values: CDR1 LNHNV, CDR2 YYDKDF (reference sequence). This CDR3 reads CATSTGRPNTEAFF. The DNA for the CDR3 is TGTGCCACCAGTACAGGTAGGCCAAACACTGAAGCTTTCTTT.

The J gene is TRBJ1-5, the V gene TRBV4-3; 11 bases map to TRBD1. With 4 bases clipped from V and 3 bases from J, the junction kept 2 bases outside the gene matches. The CDR3 extends over 15 amino acids. The germline CDR1 and CDR2 sequences are LGHNA and YSLEER. The CDR3 here is CASSRGQGDNQPQHF. The CDR3 nucleotides read TGCGCCAGCAGCCGGGGACAGGGGGACAATCAGCCCCAGCATTTT.

The chain combines TRBV6-5 with TRBJ1-5, with 9 nucleotides matching TRBD1. Germline V gene lookup returns CDR1 MNHEY and CDR2 SVGAGI. This CDR3 has 14 residues. Trimming removed 4 bases from V and 8 bases from J; junction bases left unmatched: 6. The CDR3 sequence: CASSFTGGLEPQHF. The CDR3 DNA reads as TGTGCCAGCAGTTTTACAGGGGGCTTAGAGCCCCAGCATTTT.

This chain links TRBV12-3 or TRBV12-4 with TRBJ1-2, with D tentatively TRBD1 (5 bases). Trimming pared 5 bases from V and 8 bases from J, leaving 15 bases between. The CDR3 has 13 residues. The CDR3: CASSLGGDFGYTF. The CDR3 DNA reads as TGTGCCAGCAGTCTCGGAGGGGATTTCGGCTACACCTTC.

This chain links TRBV6-2 or TRBV6-3 with TRBJ2-7; 12 bases align to TRBD2. There are 16 residues in the CDR3. With V trimmed by 2 bases and J by 5 bases, 7 bases remained unmatched. Germline V gene data show CDR1 as MNHEY and CDR2 as SVGEGT. CDR3 sequence (DNA): TGTGCCAGCAGTTACCGGCTAGCGGGAGGGCCCAACGAGCAGTACTTC. This gives the protein CASSYRLAGGPNEQYF.

The gene calls are TRBV7-9 and TRBJ2-4, with D maybe TRBD1 (6 bases). V dropped 1 base and J dropped 8 bases, with 12 bases sitting between them. CDR3 length: 14 residues. Per the germline V gene, CDR1 is SEHNR and CDR2 is FQNEAQ (reference sequence). The CDR3 loop reads CASSLGGPGYIQYF. The CDR3 DNA reads TGTGCCAGCAGCTTAGGGGGGCCAGGGTACATTCAGTACTTC.

The chain employs TRBV19 and TRBJ2-1; 10 bases are a match to TRBD2. V was pared by 6 bases and J by 3 bases, with 5 bases of the junction left unmatched. The CDR3 has 15 residues. Germline V gene sequence: CDR1 LNHDA, CDR2 SQIVND (reference sequence). Written as DNA, the CDR3 is TGTGCCAGTAGCTGGACTAGCGGAGACTACAATGAGCAGTTCTTC. This translates into CASSWTSGDYNEQFF.

The genes are TRBV5-4 and TRBJ2-1, with 8 bases matching TRBD2. From germline, CDR1 is SGHNT and CDR2 YYREEE (reference sequence). The trim removed 0 bases at V and 0 bases at J, leaving 8 bases unmatched. This CDR3 has 18 amino acids. The CDR3 here is CASSLDRGGGSSYNEQFF. The CDR3, as DNA: TGTGCCAGCAGCTTGGATCGAGGCGGGGGGAGCTCCTACAATGAGCAGTTCTTC.

V gene TRBV3-1 (or the pseudogene TRBV3-2) combines with J gene TRBJ1-1; a weak D match, TRBD1 (5 bases). The ends were cut back, 1 base at V and 8 bases at J, with 14 bases in the middle. Germline V gene lookup returns CDR1 LGHDT and CDR2 YNNKEL (reference sequence). This CDR3 is 14 amino acids long. CDR3 in amino acids: CASSQVPGVAEAFF. The CDR3 DNA is TGTGCCAGCAGCCAAGTCCCGGGGGTAGCCGAAGCTTTCTTT.

The rearrangement joins TRBV7-9 to TRBJ1-3, with D maybe TRBD1 (5 bases). This CDR3 contains 15 residues. Trimming shortened V by 7 bases and J by 4 bases, and 17 bases separated the two germline ends. In germline, CDR1 is SEHNR, CDR2 FQNEAQ (reference sequence). The CDR3 protein is CASTPSPGRGNTIYF. The CDR3 DNA reads TGTGCCAGCACCCCGTCCCCAGGGAGGGGAAACACCATATATTTT.

The CDR3 coding sequence is TGTGCCAGCACCTTGGGGAGGGAGGGGTACACCTTC. Its translation: CASTLGREGYTF. The J gene is TRBJ1-2, the V gene TRBV28, with a weak D call TRBD1 (5 bases). Trimming stripped 7 bases from V and 11 bases from J, with 17 bases between. Looked up from germline, CDR1 is MDHEN and CDR2 is SYDVKM. This CDR3 comprises 12 residues.

This chain uses TRBV29-1 with TRBJ1-1; the D gene is possibly TRBD1 (6 bases). Trimming cost V 7 bases and J 3 bases, with 21 bases left between them. The CDR3 contains 15 residues. CDR1 is SQVTM and CDR2 is ANQGSEA in the germline V gene. CDR3: CSAAIFRGKDTEAFF. The CDR3 DNA sequence: TGCAGCGCGGCGATTTTCAGGGGAAAGGACACTGAAGCTTTCTTT. The full variable domain, with the rest looked up from reference TRBV29-1 and TRBJ1-1, is SAVISQKPSRDICQRGTSLTIQCQVDSQVTMMFWYRQQPGQSLTLIATANQGSEATYESGFVIDKFPISRPNLTFSTLTVSNMSPEDSSIYLCSAAIFRGKDTEAFFGQGTRLTVV.

The genes are TRBV2 and TRBJ2-3; D is perhaps TRBD2 (5 bases). V was pared by 7 bases and J by 0 bases, with 17 bases between. The CDR3 consists of 16 residues. Looked up from germline, CDR1 is SNHLY and CDR2 is FYNNEI. In nucleotides, the CDR3 is TGTGCCAGCATCTGGTGGACTCATAATAGCACAGATACGCAGTATTTT. Protein product: CASIWWTHNSTDTQYF.

The V call is TRBV30, the J call TRBJ1-2; 7 nucleotides align to TRBD1. The junction had 7 bases not matched to a gene; V was cut back by 2 bases and J by 4 bases. The CDR3 sequence is 14 residues long. Germline assignment: CDR1 GTSNPN and CDR2 SVGIG (reference sequence). This chain's CDR3 is CAWSKQGGLYGYTF. The CDR3 nucleotides are TGTGCCTGGAGTAAGCAGGGGGGCCTCTATGGCTACACCTTC.

Comment on this clone: At one end, the junction sequence differs from germline, possibly due to a read error. J is TRBJ2-1 and V is TRBV7-7; 9 nucleotides line up with TRBD2. The germline CDR1 and CDR2 sequences are SSHAT and FNYEAQ (reference sequence). The CDR3 is 15 residues long. In DNA form, the CDR3 reads TGTGCTAGCAGCTCTGGACTAGCGAGCTTCGATGAGCAGTTCTTC. Translated, it gives CASSSGLASFDEQFF.

The chain couples TRBV19 to TRBJ2-3; 8 bases agree with TRBD2. Germline V gives CDR1 LNHDA, CDR2 SQIVND (reference sequence). Losses at the gene ends were 10 bases for V and 3 bases for J; bases not matched to a gene: 12. The CDR3 length is 15 residues. Written as DNA, the CDR3 is TGTGCCACTAAACGAGGACTAGCTGTGACAGATACGCAGTATTTT. Amino acids: CATKRGLAVTDTQYF. Based on the CDR3 plus reference TRBV19 and TRBJ2-3, the full variable domain is DGGITQSPKYLFRKEGQNVTLSCEQNLNHDAMYWYRQDPGQGLRLIYYSQIVNDFQKGDIAEGYSVSREKKESFPLTVTSAQKNPTAFYLCATKRGLAVTDTQYFGPGTRLTVL.

The rearrangement joins TRBV9 to TRBJ2-3; a possible D gene is TRBD1 (5 bases). CDR3 length: 16 residues. Looked up from germline, CDR1 is SGDLS and CDR2 is YYNGEE. V was pared by 3 bases and J by 2 bases, with 16 bases between. The CDR3 protein is CASSAIQGGPTDTQYF. The CDR3 nucleotides are TGTGCCAGCAGCGCTATCCAGGGTGGGCCCACAGATACGCAGTATTTT.

The chain employs TRBV10-3 and TRBJ2-3; a possible D gene is TRBD2 (5 bases). V gave up 3 bases and J gave up 1 base, with 17 bases separating them. Per the germline V gene, CDR1 is ENHRY and CDR2 is SYGVKD. The CDR3 contains 17 residues. Here the CDR3 reads CAISDRRGSLGTDTQYF. For the CDR3, the DNA is TGTGCCATCAGTGACCGCCGAGGGAGTTTAGGCACAGATACGCAGTATTTT.